This TCR beta chain was sequenced for a study of control samples from healthy donors and cancer patients. V was pared by 5 bases and J by 1 base, with 11 bases between. This CDR3 contains 14 residues. Germline V lookup: CDR1 MNHEY, CDR2 SVGAGI. Some clones are missing from TCRdb's copy, which holds only in-frame ones; the method was immunoSEQ multiplex PCR. The data hold around 180,000 clones, with about 90% observed a single time. This TCR derives from a middle-aged woman in good health. V gene TRBV6-5 combines with J gene TRBJ1-1; D is uncertain. Sequencing was performed on blood. The CDR3 bases are TGTGCCAGCAGTAGGTACAACACGAACACTGAAGCTTTCTTT. Translated: CASSRYNTNTEAFF.